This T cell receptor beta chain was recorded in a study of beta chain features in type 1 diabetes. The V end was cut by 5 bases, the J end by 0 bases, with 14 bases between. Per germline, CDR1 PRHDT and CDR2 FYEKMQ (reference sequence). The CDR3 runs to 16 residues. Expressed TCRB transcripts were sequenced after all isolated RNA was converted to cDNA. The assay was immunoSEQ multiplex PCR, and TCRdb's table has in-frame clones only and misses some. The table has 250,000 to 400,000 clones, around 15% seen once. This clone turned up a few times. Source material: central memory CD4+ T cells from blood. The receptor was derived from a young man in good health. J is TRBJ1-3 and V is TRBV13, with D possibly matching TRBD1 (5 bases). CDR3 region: CASSPTRTNSGNTIYF. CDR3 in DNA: TGTGCCAGCAGCCCCACCCGGACAAACTCTGGAAACACCATATATTTT. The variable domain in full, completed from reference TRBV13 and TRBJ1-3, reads AAGVIQSPRHLIKEKRETATLKCYPIPRHDTVYWYQQGPGQDPQFLISFYEKMQSDKGSIPDRFSAQQFSDYHSELNMSSLELGDSALYFCASSPTRTNSGNTIYFGEGSWLTVV.